These T cell receptor beta chains were read from a single sample in a study of T cell repertoires in cytomegalovirus infection. Their cognate antigens are unknown. MiXCR, run by TCRdb on the reads, gives a single entry per CDR3 protein. The sample lists fewer than 1,000,000 distinct CDR3 sequences; roughly 31% were seen once. Sequenced here: cultured CD8+ T cells from PBMCs, sampled from culture after CMV antigen stimulation. The receptor source for this set is a human donor in good health (CMV status not recorded). Some clones in this sample may be carry-over from other donors' samples. CDR3s include the opening cysteine and the closing phenylalanine or tryptophan.

TRBJ2-7	TRBV7-9	CASSFVGYGQTEQYF
TRBJ2-1	TRBV19	CASSLDRGLRREQFF
TRBJ2-7	TRBV24-1	CATSDLQGDAYEQYF
TRBJ1-1	TRBV6-1	CASSENGRGTTPEAFF
TRBJ2-5	TRBV2	CASRIGTSGGTETQYF
TRBJ2-5	TRBV7-3	CASSKSIGTGQETQYF
TRBJ2-5	TRBV7-2	CASAPRLLEGETQYF
TRBJ2-4	TRBV5-1	CASSSPLTGIPKNIQYF
TRBJ2-1	TRBV6-2/TRBV6-3	CASSYPGSYNEQFF
TRBJ1-6	TRBV4-2	CASSPDILYSPLHF
TRBJ1-1	TRBV9	CASSESSQEPGEAFF
TRBJ2-1	TRBV7-2	CANSLAGAYNEQFF
TRBJ2-3	TRBV6-5	CASTRTAGGEYPDTQYF
TRBJ1-5	TRBV7-8	CVSSLVNQPQHF
TRBJ2-2	TRBV4-1	CASSQEDGQGNRELFF
TRBJ1-4	TRBV28	CASREDRAATNEKLFF
TRBJ1-2	TRBV12-3/TRBV12-4	CASAPGATTFYGYTF
TRBJ1-3	TRBV28	CASSGLGQEGRNTIYF
TRBJ2-7	TRBV20-1	CSGGDRGSYEQYF
TRBJ2-1	TRBV4-1	CASTLQGTGYEQFF
TRBJ2-5	TRBV3-1	CASSQETGGLQETQYF
TRBJ1-3	TRBV14	CASSQSSFGVGNTIYF
TRBJ2-7	TRBV7-2	CASSWDDRSSYEQYF
TRBJ1-5	TRBV12-3/TRBV12-4	CASTGTGVSQPQHF
TRBJ1-1	TRBV7-9	CASSLDAWQAFF
TRBJ2-1	TRBV6-5	CASSPWPQRGNNEQFF
TRBJ2-7	TRBV12-5	CASGLDGGRYEQYF
TRBJ2-1	TRBV7-2	CASSFRGTSGLDEQFF
TRBJ2-5	TRBV7-9	CASNNMGTYQETQYF
TRBJ2-2	TRBV19	CASSTLGTGVFLANTGELFF
TRBJ2-1	TRBV12-5	CASGLSLNEQFF
TRBJ2-5	TRBV6-2/TRBV6-3	CASMVDLSRQETQYF
TRBJ1-1	TRBV19	CASSPNGQGEAFF
TRBJ2-5	TRBV6-8	CASSFGIIGTQYF
TRBJ1-2	TRBV6-6	CASSLGQPTNYDYTF
TRBJ1-5	TRBV20-1	CSAREGFQPQHF
TRBJ2-4	TRBV20-1	CSARDDETNLAKNIQYF
TRBJ1-1	TRBV27	CASRTQGNTEAFF
TRBJ2-5	TRBV6-5	CASRPNLFLAGEETQYF
TRBJ2-5	TRBV10-3	CAISGTSGGEETQYF
TRBJ1-1	TRBV4-2	CASSQDSAAEAFF
TRBJ1-4	TRBV5-6	CASSLMGGLDEKLFF
TRBJ1-4	TRBV7-8	CASSLARDPLAEKLFF
TRBJ2-2	TRBV27	CATKHRVPGELFF
TRBJ1-2	TRBV15	CATSRDRGRGRGGYTF
TRBJ1-1	TRBV7-9	CASSLIWTVNTEAFF
TRBJ1-2	TRBV27	CASSPEAFANYGYTF